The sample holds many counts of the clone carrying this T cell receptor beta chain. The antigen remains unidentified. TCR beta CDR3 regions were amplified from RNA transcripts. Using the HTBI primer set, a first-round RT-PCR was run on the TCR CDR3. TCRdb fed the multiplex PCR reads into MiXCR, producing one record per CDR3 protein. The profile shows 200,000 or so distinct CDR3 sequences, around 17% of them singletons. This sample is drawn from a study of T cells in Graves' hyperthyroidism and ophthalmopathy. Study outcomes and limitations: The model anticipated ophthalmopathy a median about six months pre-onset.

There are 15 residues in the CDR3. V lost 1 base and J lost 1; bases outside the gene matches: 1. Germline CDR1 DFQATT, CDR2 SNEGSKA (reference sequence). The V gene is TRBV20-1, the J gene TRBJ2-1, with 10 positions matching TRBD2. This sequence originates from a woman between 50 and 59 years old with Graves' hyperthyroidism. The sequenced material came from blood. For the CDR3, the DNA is TGCAGTGCTAGAGCTAGCGGGAGATCCTACAATGAGCAGTTCTTC. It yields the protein CSARASGRSYNEQFF.